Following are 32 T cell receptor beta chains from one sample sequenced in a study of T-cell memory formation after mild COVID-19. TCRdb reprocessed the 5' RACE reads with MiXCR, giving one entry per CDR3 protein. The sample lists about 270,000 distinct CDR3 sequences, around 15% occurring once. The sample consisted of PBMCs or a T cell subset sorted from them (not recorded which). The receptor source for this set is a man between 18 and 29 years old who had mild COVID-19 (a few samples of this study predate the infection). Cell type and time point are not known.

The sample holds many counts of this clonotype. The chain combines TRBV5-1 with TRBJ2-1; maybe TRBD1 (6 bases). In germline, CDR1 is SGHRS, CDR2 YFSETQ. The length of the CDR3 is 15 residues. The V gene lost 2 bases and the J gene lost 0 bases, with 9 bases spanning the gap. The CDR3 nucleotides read TGCGCCAGCAGCTTCGCAGGGGACTCCTACAATGAGCAGTTCTTC. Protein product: CASSFAGDSYNEQFF. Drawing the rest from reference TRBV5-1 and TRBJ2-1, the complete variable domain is KAGVTQTPRYLIKTRGQQVTLSCSPISGHRSVSWYQQTPGQGLQFLFEYFSETQRNKGNFPGRFSGRQFSNSRSEMNVSTLELGDSALYLCASSFAGDSYNEQFFGPGTRLTVL.

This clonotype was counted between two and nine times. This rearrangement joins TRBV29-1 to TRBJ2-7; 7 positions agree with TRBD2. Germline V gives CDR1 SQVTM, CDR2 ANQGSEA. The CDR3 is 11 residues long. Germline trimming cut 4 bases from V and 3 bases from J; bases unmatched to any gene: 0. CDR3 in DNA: TGCAGCGTTGGGGACTACTACGAGCAGTACTTC. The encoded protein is CSVGDYYEQYF.

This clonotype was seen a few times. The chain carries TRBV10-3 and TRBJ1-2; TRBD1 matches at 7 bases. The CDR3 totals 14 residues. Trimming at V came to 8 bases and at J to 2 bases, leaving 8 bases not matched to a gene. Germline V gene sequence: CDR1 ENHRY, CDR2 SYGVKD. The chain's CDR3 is CAIWGDSLNYGYTF. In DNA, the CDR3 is TGTGCCATCTGGGGGGACAGTCTCAACTATGGCTACACCTTC.

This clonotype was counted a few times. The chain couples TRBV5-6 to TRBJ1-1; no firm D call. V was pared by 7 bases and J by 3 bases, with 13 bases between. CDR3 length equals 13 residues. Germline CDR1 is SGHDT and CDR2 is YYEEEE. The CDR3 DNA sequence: TGTGCCAGCTACCTAGGGCCTCACACTGAAGCTTTCTTT. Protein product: CASYLGPHTEAFF.

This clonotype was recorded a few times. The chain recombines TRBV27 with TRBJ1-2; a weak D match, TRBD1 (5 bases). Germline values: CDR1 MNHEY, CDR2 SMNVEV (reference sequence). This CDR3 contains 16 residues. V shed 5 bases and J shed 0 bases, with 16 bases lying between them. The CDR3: CASSPNYRPTNYGYTF. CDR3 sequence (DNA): TGTGCCAGCAGTCCGAACTACAGGCCTACTAACTATGGCTACACCTTC.

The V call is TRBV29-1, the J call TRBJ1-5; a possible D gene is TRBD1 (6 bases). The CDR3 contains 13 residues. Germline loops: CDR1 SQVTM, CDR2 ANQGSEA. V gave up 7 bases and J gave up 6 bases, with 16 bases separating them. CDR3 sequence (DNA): TGCAGCGCATCACAGGGCGGAGGTCAGCCCCAGCATTTT. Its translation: CSASQGGGQPQHF. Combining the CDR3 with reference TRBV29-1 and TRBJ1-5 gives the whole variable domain SAVISQKPSRDICQRGTSLTIQCQVDSQVTMMFWYRQQPGQSLTLIATANQGSEATYESGFVIDKFPISRPNLTFSTLTVSNMSPEDSSIYLCSASQGGGQPQHFGDGTRLSIL.

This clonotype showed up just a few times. Written as DNA, the CDR3 is TGCGCCAGCAGCCAGCCGGGACAGGAAAATGAAAAACTGTTTTTT. Its protein is CASSQPGQENEKLFF. J is TRBJ1-4 and V is TRBV4-1; TRBD1 matches 8 bases. Germline CDR1 and CDR2: MGHRA and YSYEKL. The CDR3 contains 15 residues. Trimming cost V 3 bases and J 5 bases; bases outside gene matches: 5.

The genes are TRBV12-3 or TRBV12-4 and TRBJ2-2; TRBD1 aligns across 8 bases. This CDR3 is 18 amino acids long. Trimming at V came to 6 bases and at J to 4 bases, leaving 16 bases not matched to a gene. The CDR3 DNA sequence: TGTGCCAGCAGCATACGACCCGGGACAGGTGGTTCCACCGGGGAGCTGTTTTTT. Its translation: CASSIRPGTGGSTGELFF.

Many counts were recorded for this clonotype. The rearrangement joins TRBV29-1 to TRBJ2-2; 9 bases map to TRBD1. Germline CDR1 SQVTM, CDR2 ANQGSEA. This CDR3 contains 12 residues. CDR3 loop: CSAGTGNGELFF. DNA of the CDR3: TGCAGTGCCGGGACAGGGAACGGGGAGCTGTTTTTT.

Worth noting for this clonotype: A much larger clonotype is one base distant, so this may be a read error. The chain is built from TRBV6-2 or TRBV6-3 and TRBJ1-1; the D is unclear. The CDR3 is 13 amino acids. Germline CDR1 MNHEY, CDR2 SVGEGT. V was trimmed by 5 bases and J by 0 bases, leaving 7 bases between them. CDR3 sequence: CASSTGMNTEAFF. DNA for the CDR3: TGTGCCAGCAGTACGGGGATGAACACTGAAGCTTTCTTT.

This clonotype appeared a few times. The CDR3 loop reads CASRAGSTYEQYV. The CDR3 DNA reads as TGTGCCAGCAGAGCCGGCAGCACCTACGAGCAGTACGTC. This rearrangement joins TRBV28 to TRBJ2-7; D is unclear. V dropped 6 bases and J dropped 2 bases, with 11 bases sitting between them. This CDR3 has 13 amino acids. Germline V gives CDR1 MDHEN, CDR2 SYDVKM.

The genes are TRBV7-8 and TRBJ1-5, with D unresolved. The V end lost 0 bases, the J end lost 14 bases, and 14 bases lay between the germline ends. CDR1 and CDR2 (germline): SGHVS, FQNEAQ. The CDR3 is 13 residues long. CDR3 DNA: TGTGCCAGCAGCTTAGCGTCGCAGAGGGTCAAGCATTTT. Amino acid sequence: CASSLASQRVKHF.

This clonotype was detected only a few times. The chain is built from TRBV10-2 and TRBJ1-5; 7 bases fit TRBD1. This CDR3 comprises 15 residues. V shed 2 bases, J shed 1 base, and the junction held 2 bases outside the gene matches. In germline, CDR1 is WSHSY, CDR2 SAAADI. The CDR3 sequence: CASSERGPSNQPQHF. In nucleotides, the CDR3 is TGCGCCAGCAGTGAGAGGGGGCCAAGCAATCAGCCCCAGCATTTT.

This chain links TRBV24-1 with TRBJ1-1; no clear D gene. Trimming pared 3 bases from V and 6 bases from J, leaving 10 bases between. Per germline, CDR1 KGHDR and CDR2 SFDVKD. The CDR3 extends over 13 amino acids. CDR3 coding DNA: TGTGCCACCAGTGATGGTGGTCGGCCTGAAGCTTTCTTT. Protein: CATSDGGRPEAFF.

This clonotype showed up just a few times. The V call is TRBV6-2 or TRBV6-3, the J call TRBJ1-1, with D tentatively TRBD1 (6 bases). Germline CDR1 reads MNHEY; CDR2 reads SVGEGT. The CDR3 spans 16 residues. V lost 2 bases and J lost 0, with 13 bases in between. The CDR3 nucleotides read TGTGCCAGCAGTTACGGGGGCCGAGTCATGAACACTGAAGCTTTCTTT. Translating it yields CASSYGGRVMNTEAFF.

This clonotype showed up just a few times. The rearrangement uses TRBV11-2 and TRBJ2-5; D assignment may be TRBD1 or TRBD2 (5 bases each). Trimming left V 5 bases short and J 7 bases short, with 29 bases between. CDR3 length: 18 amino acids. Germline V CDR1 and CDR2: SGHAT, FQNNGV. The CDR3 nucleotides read TGTGCCAGCAGCCAGAGGGCAGCTCGGACAACCGATAAGGGGACCCAGTACTTC. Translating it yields CASSQRAARTTDKGTQYF.

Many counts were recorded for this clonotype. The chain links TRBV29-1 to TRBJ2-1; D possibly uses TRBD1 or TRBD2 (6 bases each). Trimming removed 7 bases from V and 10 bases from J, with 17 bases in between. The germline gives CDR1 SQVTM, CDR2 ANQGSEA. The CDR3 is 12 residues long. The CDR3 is CSATPGGTEQFF. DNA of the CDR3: TGCAGCGCGACCCCCGGCGGGACAGAGCAGTTCTTC.

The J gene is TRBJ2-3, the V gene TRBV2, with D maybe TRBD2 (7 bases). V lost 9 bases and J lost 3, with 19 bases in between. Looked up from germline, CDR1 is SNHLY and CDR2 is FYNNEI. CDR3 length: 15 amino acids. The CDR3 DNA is TGTGCCAGAAGGACGGGGGGCCCTGATACAGATACGCAGTATTTT. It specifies CARRTGGPDTDTQYF.

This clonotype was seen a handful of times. DNA of the CDR3: TGTGCCAGCAGTACCGGACAAAAGGGGTATAGCAATCAGCCCCAGCATTTT. Amino acids: CASSTGQKGYSNQPQHF. The chain couples TRBV28 to TRBJ1-5; weak D call: TRBD1 (5 bases). Trimming removed 5 bases at V and 0 bases at J, with 17 bases between. This CDR3 comprises 17 residues. Germline-derived CDR1 and CDR2 are MDHEN and SYDVKM.

The CDR3 protein is CASSPTGGYTEAFF. CDR3 nucleotide sequence: TGTGCCAGCAGCCCCACCGGGGGGTACACTGAAGCTTTCTTT. This chain joins TRBV5-4 and TRBJ1-1; a weak D match, TRBD1 (5 bases). The germline V gene encodes CDR1 SGHNT and CDR2 YYREEE (reference sequence). The CDR3 covers 14 residues. Trimming shortened V by 4 bases and J by 3 bases, and 13 bases separated the two germline ends.

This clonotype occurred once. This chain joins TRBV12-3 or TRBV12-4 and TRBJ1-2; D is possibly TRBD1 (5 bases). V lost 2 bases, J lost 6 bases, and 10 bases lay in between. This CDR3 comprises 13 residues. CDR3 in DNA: TGTGCCAGCAGTTTACGCAGGGCAAATGGCTACACCTTC. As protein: CASSLRRANGYTF.

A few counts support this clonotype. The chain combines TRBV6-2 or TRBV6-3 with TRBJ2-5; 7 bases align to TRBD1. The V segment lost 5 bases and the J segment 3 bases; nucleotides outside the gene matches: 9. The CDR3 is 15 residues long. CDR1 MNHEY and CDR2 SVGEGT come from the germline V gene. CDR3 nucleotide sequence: TGTGCCAGCAGTGGAGCCGGGACAGCAAAAGAGACCCAGTACTTC. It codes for CASSGAGTAKETQYF.

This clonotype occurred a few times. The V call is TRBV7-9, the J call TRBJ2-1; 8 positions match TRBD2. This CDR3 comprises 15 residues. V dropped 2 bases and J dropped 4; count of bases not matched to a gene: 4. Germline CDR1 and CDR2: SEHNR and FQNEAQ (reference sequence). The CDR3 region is CASSLTLAGYNEQFF. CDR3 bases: TGTGCCAGCAGCTTAACGTTAGCGGGATACAATGAGCAGTTCTTC.

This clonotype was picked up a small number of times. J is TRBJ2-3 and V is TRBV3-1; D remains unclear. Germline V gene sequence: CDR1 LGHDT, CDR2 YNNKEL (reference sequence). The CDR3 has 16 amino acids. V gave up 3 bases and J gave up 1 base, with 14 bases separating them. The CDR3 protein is CASSHLDLPGTDTQYF. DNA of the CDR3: TGTGCCAGCAGCCACCTGGACCTCCCTGGCACAGATACGCAGTATTTT.

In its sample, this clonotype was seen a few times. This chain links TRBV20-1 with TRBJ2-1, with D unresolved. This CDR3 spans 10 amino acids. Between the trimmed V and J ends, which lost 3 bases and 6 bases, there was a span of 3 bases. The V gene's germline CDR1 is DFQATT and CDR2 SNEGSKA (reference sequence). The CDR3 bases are TGCAGTGCTAGTCCCAATGAGCAGTTCTTC. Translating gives CSASPNEQFF.

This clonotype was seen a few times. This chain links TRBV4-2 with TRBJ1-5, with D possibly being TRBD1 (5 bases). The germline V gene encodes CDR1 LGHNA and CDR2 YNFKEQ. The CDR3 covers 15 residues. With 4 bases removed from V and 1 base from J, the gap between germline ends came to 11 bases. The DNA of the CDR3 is TGTGCCAGCAGCCCCCAGGGTGGGAGCAATCAGCCCCAGCATTTT. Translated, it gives CASSPQGGSNQPQHF.

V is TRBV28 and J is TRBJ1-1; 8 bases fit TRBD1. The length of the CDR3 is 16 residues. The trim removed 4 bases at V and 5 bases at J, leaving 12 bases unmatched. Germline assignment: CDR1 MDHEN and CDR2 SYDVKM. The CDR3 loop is CASSSPPKTGGTEAFF. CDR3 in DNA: TGTGCCAGCAGTTCGCCTCCCAAAACAGGGGGAACTGAAGCTTTCTTT.

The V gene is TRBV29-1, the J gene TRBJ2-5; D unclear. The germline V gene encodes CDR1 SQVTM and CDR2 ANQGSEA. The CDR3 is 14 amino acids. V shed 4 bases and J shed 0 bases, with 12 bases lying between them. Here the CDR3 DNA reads TGCAGCGTTGGGGTAGGCAGCTACCAAGAGACCCAGTACTTC. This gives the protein CSVGVGSYQETQYF.

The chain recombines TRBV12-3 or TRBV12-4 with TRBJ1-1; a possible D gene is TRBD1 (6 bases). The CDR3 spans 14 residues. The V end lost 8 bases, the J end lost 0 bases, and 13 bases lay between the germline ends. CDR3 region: CASGSTGLNTEAFF. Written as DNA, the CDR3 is TGTGCCAGCGGGTCGACAGGACTGAACACTGAAGCTTTCTTT.

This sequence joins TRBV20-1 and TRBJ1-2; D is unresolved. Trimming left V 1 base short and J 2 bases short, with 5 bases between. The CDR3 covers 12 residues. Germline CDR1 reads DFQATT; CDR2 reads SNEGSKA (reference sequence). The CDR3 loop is CSARVGNYGYTF. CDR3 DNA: TGCAGTGCTAGAGTAGGGAACTATGGCTACACCTTC.

CDR3 DNA sequence: TGTGCCAGCTTAGCTCGAATGAACACTGAAGCTTTCTTT. Encoded protein: CASLARMNTEAFF. This rearrangement joins TRBV2 to TRBJ1-1, with D unresolved. The germline V and J ends were trimmed by 8 bases and 0 bases, with 10 bases remaining between them. The CDR3 has 13 residues. Germline loops: CDR1 SNHLY, CDR2 FYNNEI.

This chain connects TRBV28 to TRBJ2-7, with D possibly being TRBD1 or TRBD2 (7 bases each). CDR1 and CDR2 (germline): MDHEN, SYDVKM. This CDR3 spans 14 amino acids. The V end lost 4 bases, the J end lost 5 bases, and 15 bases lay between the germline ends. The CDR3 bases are TGTGCCAGCAGTTGGGGAGGGGGCGACCACGAGCAGTACGTC. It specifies CASSWGGGDHEQYV.